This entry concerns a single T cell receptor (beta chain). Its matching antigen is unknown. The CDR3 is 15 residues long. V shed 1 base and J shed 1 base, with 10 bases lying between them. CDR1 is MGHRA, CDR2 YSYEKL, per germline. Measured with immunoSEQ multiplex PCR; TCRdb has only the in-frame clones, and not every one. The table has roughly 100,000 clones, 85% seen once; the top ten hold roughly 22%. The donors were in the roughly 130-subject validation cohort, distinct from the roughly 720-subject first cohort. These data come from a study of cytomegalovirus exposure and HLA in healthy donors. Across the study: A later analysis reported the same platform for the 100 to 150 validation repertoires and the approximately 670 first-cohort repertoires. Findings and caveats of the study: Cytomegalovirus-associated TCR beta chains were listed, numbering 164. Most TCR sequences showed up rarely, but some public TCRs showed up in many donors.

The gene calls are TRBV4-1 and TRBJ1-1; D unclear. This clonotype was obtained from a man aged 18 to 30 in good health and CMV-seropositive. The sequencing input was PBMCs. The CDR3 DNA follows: TGCGCCAGCAGCCAAGTGGTTTGGGCGAACACTGAAGCTTTCTTT. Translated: CASSQVVWANTEAFF.